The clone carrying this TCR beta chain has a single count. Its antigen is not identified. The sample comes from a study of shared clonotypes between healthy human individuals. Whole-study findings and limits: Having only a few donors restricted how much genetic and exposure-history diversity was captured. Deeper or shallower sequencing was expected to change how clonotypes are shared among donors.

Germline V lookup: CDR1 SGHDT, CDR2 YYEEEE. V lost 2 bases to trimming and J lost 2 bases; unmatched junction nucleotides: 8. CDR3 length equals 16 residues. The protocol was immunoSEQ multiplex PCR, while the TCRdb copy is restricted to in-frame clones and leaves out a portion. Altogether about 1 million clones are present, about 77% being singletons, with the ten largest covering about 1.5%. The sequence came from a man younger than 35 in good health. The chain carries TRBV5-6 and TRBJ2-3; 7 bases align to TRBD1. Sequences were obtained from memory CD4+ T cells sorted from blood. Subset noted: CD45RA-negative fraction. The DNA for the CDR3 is TGTGCCAGCAGCTTCGCGACAGGGACCTTCACAGATACGCAGTATTTT. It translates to CASSFATGTFTDTQYF.